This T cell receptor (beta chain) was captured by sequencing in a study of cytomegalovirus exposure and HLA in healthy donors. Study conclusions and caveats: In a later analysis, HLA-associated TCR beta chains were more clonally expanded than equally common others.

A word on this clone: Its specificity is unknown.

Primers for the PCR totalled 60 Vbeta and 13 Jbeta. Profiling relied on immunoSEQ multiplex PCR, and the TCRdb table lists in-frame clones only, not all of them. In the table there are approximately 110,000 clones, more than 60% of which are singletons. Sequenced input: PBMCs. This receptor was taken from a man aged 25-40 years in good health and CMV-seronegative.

CDR3: CASSEAGGGQPQHF. The CDR3 DNA reads TGTGCCAGCAGTGAAGCAGGGGGCGGACAGCCCCAGCATTTT. The V gene is TRBV2, the J gene TRBJ1-5, with TRBD1 identical over 7 bases. Looked up from germline, CDR1 is SNHLY and CDR2 is FYNNEI. V shed 0 bases, J shed 7 bases, and the junction held 3 bases outside the gene matches. This CDR3 is 14 amino acids long.